The 9 T cell receptor beta chains below come from one sample, sequenced in a study of T cell repertoires in cytomegalovirus infection. TCRdb re-called the reads with MiXCR, one entry per CDR3 protein. The sample includes 750,000 to 950,000 distinct CDR3 sequences, 25% to 30% seen only once; the top ten take 10% to 15%. Their antigen targets remain unknown. The sequences come from cultured CD8+ T cells from PBMCs, collected from culture after CMV antigen stimulation. The receptors come from a human donor in good health (CMV status not recorded). Some clones in this sample may be carry-over from other donors' samples.

This clonotype turned up a few times. The chain couples TRBV27 to TRBJ2-4, with D unresolved. CDR1 is MNHEY and CDR2 is SMNVEV in the germline V gene (reference sequence). This CDR3 comprises 13 residues. Trimming cost V 0 bases and J 3 bases, with 3 bases left between them. The CDR3 protein is CASSLSVKNIQYF. The CDR3 DNA sequence: TGTGCCAGCAGTTTATCAGTCAAAAACATTCAGTACTTC.

Written as DNA, the CDR3 is TGTGCCAGCAGGCTGTCCCCGGGACAGGTCATTAACACTGAAGCTTTCTTT. It specifies CASRLSPGQVINTEAFF. The chain couples TRBV6-2 or TRBV6-3 to TRBJ1-1; 8 nucleotides match TRBD1. The ends lost 6 bases at V and 2 bases at J; junction bases unmatched: 14. Germline V gene sequence: CDR1 MNHEY, CDR2 SVGEGT. This CDR3 is 17 amino acids long.

The rearrangement uses TRBV24-1 and TRBJ2-2; D is possibly TRBD1 (6 bases). The CDR3 totals 17 residues. V was trimmed by 1 base and J by 2 bases, leaving 13 bases between them. The germline V gene encodes CDR1 KGHDR and CDR2 SFDVKD. The CDR3 here is CATSDFKGVTNTGELFF. Written as DNA, the CDR3 is TGTGCCACCAGTGATTTCAAGGGGGTCACAAACACCGGGGAGCTGTTTTTT.

In the case of this clonotype: Given a much more abundant clone one base away, this may be a read error. The chain is built from TRBV6-4 and TRBJ1-1; 7 bases agree with TRBD1. J was trimmed by 1 base and V by 6 bases; bases with no gene match: 2. The germline V gene has CDR1 MRHNA and CDR2 SNTAGT. The CDR3 runs 13 residues. CDR3 sequence: CASRRDRNTEAFF. The CDR3 DNA reads TGTGCCAGCAGGAGGGACAGGAACACTGAAGCTTTCTTT.

There are a few counts of this clonotype. The chain is built from TRBV19 and TRBJ2-3, with 8 bases aligning to TRBD2. The CDR3 loop spans 14 amino acids. V lost 8 bases, J lost 5 bases, and 9 bases stayed unmatched. Germline V gene data show CDR1 as LNHDA and CDR2 as SQIVND (reference sequence). In nucleotides, the CDR3 is TGTGCCAGTCGAATCGTCGGGGGGGGAGATACGCAGTATTTT. Its translation: CASRIVGGGDTQYF.

This clonotype has a count of ten or more. This sequence joins TRBV18 and TRBJ1-5, with 8 bases matching TRBD1. CDR3 length: 14 residues. Trimming removed 4 bases from V and 7 bases from J; junction bases left unmatched: 6. The V gene's germline CDR1 is KGHSH and CDR2 LQKENI. The CDR3 spells CASSLLDRDQPQHF. The CDR3 nucleotides read TGTGCCAGCTCACTACTGGACAGGGACCAGCCCCAGCATTTT.

This sequence joins TRBV29-1 and TRBJ1-1; maybe TRBD1 (6 bases). V lost 3 bases and J lost 3, with 11 bases in between. The CDR3 contains 13 residues. The germline V gene has CDR1 SQVTM and CDR2 ANQGSEA. The DNA of the CDR3 is TGCAGCGTTGATAGACAGGAGGACACTGAAGCTTTCTTT. This codes for CSVDRQEDTEAFF.

The sample holds many counts of this clonotype. The V call is TRBV7-9, the J call TRBJ1-2, with 8 bases lining up with TRBD1. Germline CDR1 is SEHNR and CDR2 is FQNEAQ (reference sequence). CDR3 size: 17 residues. Unmatched junction bases numbered 12, after V lost 5 bases and J lost 1 base. In DNA, the CDR3 is TGTGCCAGCAGCCTACCCCGGGACAGGAGCTTTAACTATGGCTACACCTTC. Translation gives CASSLPRDRSFNYGYTF.

The CDR3 nucleotides read TGTGCTAGTGGTTTGTCCGACTCGACTAGCGGGGGTGTCGAGACCCAGTACTTC. It yields the protein CASGLSDSTSGGVETQYF. This chain connects TRBV12-5 to TRBJ2-5; 12 positions match TRBD2. The CDR3 runs to 18 residues. CDR1 LGHNT and CDR2 FRNRAP come from the germline V gene. The V gene end was trimmed by 2 bases and the J gene end by 5 bases; junction bases not matched to a gene: 12.